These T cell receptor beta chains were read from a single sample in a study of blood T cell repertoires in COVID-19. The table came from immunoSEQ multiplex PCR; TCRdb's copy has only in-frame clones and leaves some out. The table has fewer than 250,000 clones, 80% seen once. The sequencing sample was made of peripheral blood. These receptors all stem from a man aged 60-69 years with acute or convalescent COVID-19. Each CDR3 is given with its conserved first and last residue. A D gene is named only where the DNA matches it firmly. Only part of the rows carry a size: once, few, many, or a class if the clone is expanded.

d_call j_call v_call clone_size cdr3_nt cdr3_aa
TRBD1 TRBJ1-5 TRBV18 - TGTGCCAGCAGGGGACAGATCAATCAGCCCCAGCATTTT CASRGQINQPQHF
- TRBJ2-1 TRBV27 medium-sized TGTGCCAGCAGTTACGGAGACAATGAGCAGTTCTTC CASSYGDNEQFF
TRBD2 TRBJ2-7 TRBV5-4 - TGTGCCAGCAGCTCCCCGGGACTAGCCTCCTACGAGCAGTACTTC CASSSPGLASYEQYF
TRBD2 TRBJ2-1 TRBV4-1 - TGCGCCAGCAGCCTCCGACTAGCGGGAAGGAATGAGCAGTTCTTC CASSLRLAGRNEQFF
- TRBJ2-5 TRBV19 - TGTGCCAGTAGTAACAGGGCCGGAGAGACCCAGTACTTC CASSNRAGETQYF
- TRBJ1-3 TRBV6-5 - TGTGCCAGCTCCGGACTGAGCTCTGGAAACACCATATATTTT CASSGLSSGNTIYF
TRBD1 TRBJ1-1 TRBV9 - TGTGCCAGCAGCGTAGGGGCAGGGGGAATTGACACTGAAGCTTTCTTT CASSVGAGGIDTEAFF
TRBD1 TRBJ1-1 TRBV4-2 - TGTGCCAGCAGCCATACAGGGGGCTCGAACACTGAAGCTTTCTTT CASSHTGGSNTEAFF
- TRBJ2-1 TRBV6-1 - TGTGCCAGCAGTGAACAGGGGCCGGGCAATGAGCAGTTCTTC CASSEQGPGNEQFF
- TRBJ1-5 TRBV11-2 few TGTGCCAGCAGCTTAGTAGGCGGGAGCAATCAGCCCCAGCATTTT CASSLVGGSNQPQHF
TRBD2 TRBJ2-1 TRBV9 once TGTGCCAGCACCGTTAGCGGGGGGGGATTTCAGAATGAGCAGTTCTTC CASTVSGGGFQNEQFF
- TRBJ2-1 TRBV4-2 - TGTGCCAGCAGCCAAGTTTCGGGGGAATCCTACAATGAGCAGTTCTTC CASSQVSGESYNEQFF
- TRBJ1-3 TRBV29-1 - TGCAGCGTTGTGAGCCCCAACAGGCCTGGAAACACCATATATTTT CSVVSPNRPGNTIYF
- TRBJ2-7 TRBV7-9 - TGTGCCAGCAGCTTTGATCCAGGATACGAGCAGTACTTC CASSFDPGYEQYF
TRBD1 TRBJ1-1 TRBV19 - TGTGCCAGTAGTATTTCCCTCCAGGGGGAGCGCACTGAAGCTTTCTTT CASSISLQGERTEAFF
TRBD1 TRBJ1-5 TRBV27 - TGTGCCAGCAGTCTCTCCGGGACAGAGAGAAATCAGCCCCAGCATTTT CASSLSGTERNQPQHF
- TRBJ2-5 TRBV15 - TGTGCCACCAGACGGGACTCGCAAGAGACCCAGTACTTC CATRRDSQETQYF
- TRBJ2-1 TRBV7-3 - TGTGCCAGCAGCTTGTGGGAGTCTAGGAACAATGAGCAGTTCTTC CASSLWESRNNEQFF
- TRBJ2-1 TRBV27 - TGTGCCAGCAGTTTTTTGGGCCAGAGCTACAATGAGCAGTTCTTC CASSFLGQSYNEQFF
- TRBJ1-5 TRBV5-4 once TGTGCCAGCAGCCGCACGGACGGACTTAGCAATCAGCCCCAGCATTTT CASSRTDGLSNQPQHF
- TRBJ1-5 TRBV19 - TGTGCCAGTAGTCGGAGGGGTAGCAATCAGCCCCAGCATTTT CASSRRGSNQPQHF
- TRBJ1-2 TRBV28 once TGTGCCAGCAGTCGACAGCAATCTAACTATGGCTACACCTTC CASSRQQSNYGYTF
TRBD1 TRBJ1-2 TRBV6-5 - TGTGCCAGGGGTAGGGGACAGGGAAAGGGTGGCTACACCTTC CARGRGQGKGGYTF
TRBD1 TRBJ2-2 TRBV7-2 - TGTGCCAGCAGCCCGGACAGGAGGAACACCGGGGAGCTGTTTTTT CASSPDRRNTGELFF
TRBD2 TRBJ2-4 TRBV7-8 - TGTGCCAGCAGCCCCGGACTAGCGGGAGCTACAAACATTCAGTACTTC CASSPGLAGATNIQYF
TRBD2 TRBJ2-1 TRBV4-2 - TGTGCCAGCAGCCAAGCTCGGACTAGCGGTTACAATGAGCAGTTCTTC CASSQARTSGYNEQFF
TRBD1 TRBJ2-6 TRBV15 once TGTGCCACCAGCAGAGATCGGACAGGTCGCTCTGGGGCCAACGTCCTGACTTTC CATSRDRTGRSGANVLTF
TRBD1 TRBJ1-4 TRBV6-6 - TGTGCCACCGGGGACAGGGGTGGCGAAAAACTGTTTTTT CATGDRGGEKLFF
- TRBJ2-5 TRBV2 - TGTGCCAGCGGAGGCGGATCTTCCCGGGAGACCCAGTACTTC CASGGGSSRETQYF
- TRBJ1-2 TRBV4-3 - TGCGCCAGCAGCCAACGAACGGGACAACTTTATGGCTACACCTTC CASSQRTGQLYGYTF
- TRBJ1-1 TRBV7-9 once TGTGCCAGCAGACAGATGAACACTGAAGCTTTCTTT CASRQMNTEAFF
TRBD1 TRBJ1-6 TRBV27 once TGTGCCAGCAGTCTTTCCTGGGACAGCGGTCGTTCACCCCTCCACTTT CASSLSWDSGRSPLHF
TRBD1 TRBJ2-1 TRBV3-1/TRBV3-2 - TGTGCCAGCAGCCAAGGACCAGGACAGGGTGGTGAATTCGATGAGCAGTTCTTC CASSQGPGQGGEFDEQFF
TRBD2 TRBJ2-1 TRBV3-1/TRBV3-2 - TGTGCCAGCAGCCAAGGGCCCTCAGCGGGAGGGAGGTACAATGAGCAGTTCTTC CASSQGPSAGGRYNEQFF
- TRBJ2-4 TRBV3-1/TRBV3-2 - TGTGCCAGCAGCCGAAACTCGGAGGCCATTCAGTACTTC CASSRNSEAIQYF
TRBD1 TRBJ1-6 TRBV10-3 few TGTGCCATCAGTCAGGACAGGGTTTACTCACCCCTCCACTTT CAISQDRVYSPLHF
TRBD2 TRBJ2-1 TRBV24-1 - TGTGCCACCAGTGACGACCGACTAGCGGGAGGGGATGAGCAGTTCTTC CATSDDRLAGGDEQFF
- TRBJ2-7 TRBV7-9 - TGTGCCAGCAGCACCCCCGGGAACACCTACGAGCAGTACTTC CASSTPGNTYEQYF
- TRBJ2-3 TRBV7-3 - TGTGCCAGCAGCTTACTGGGGGGTGCCACAGATACGCAGTATTTT CASSLLGGATDTQYF
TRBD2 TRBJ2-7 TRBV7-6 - TGTGCCAGCAGCCCCGGGGGGGCCTACGAGCAGTACTTC CASSPGGAYEQYF
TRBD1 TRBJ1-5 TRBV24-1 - TGTGCCACCAGTGATTCGCGGACAGGGCAATTCCTAAATCAGCCCCAGCATTTT CATSDSRTGQFLNQPQHF
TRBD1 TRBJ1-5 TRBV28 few TGTGCCAGCAGTTGGGGACAGCTCAATCAGCCCCAGCATTTT CASSWGQLNQPQHF
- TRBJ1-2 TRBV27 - TGTGCCAGCACCGAGAACCCCTATAGCTATGGCTACACCTTC CASTENPYSYGYTF
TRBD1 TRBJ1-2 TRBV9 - TGTGCCAGCAGCGTAGAGGGGGCTGTGAGGGGAGACTATGGCTACACCTTC CASSVEGAVRGDYGYTF
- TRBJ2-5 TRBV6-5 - TGTGCCAGCAGTTACTCCCCCCAAGCCGTAGTCCAGTACTTC CASSYSPQAVVQYF
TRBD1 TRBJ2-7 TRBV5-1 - TGCGCCAGCAGCCTCCGGACAGGAACCCTTGGGGAGCAGTACTTC CASSLRTGTLGEQYF
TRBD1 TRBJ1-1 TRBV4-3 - TGCGCCAGCAGCCAAGATCCCCGACAGGGTTCGGCTTTCTTT CASSQDPRQGSAFF
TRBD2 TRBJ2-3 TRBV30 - TGTGCCTGGAAGAAGCGGGACACAGATACGCAGTATTTT CAWKKRDTDTQYF
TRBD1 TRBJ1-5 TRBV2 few TGTGCCAGCAGCGAGGACAGGGTTACGCAGCCCCAGCATTTT CASSEDRVTQPQHF
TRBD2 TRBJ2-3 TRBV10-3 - TGTGCCATCAGTGCAGGGACTAGCGGAAGCACAGATACGCAGTATTTT CAISAGTSGSTDTQYF
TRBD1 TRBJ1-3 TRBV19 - TGTGCCAGTAGTAATGACAGGGTCTCTGGAAACACCATATATTTT CASSNDRVSGNTIYF
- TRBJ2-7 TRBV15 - TGTGCCACCCGAGCGGAGAGCTCCTACGAGCAGTACTTC CATRAESSYEQYF
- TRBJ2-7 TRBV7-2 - TGTGCCAGCAGCCCTCCAACTTCCATCGAGCAGTACTTC CASSPPTSIEQYF
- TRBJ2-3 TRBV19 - TGTGCCAGTATGGGGACTCTCTTATCCACAGATACGCAGTATTTT CASMGTLLSTDTQYF
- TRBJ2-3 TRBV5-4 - TGTGCCAGCAGCTTGGCGGCTAGTTGGCGCACAGATACGCAGTATTTT CASSLAASWRTDTQYF
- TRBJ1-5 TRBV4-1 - TGCGCCAGCAGCCAGCAACAGACCGGCCTCAATCAGCCCCAGCATTTT CASSQQQTGLNQPQHF
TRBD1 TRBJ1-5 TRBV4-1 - TGCGCCAGCAGCCAAACCGGGACAGGGGCGAATCAGCCCCAGCATTTT CASSQTGTGANQPQHF
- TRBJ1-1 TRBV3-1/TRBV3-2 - TGTGCCAGCAGCCTGGGGGCCCGATCGACTGAAGCTTTCTTT CASSLGARSTEAFF
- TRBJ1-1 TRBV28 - TGTGCCAGCAGTTTGATCAGGGCAAGGAACACTGAAGCTTTCTTT CASSLIRARNTEAFF
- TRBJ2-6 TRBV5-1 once TGCGCCAGCAGCTTAGCCTCGGGGGCCAACGTCCTGACTTTC CASSLASGANVLTF